One and the same sample provided the 5 T cell receptor beta chains below, sequenced in a study of spatial heterogeneity in lung cancer. The time point is: blood at routine non-recurrence follow-up after resection. Material for sequencing was whole RNA from tumor, nontumor lung or frozen PBMC, left unsorted. One entry per CDR3 protein, called by TCRdb with MiXCR from the 5' RACE reads. The sample records some 54,000 distinct CDR3 sequences, roughly 8.1% being singletons. The sequencing here drew on PBMCs, taken at follow-up. These receptors were taken from a female donor with early-stage non-small cell lung cancer.

This clonotype was counted ten times or more. The V and J genes are TRBV12-3 or TRBV12-4 and TRBJ2-2; 8 bases fit TRBD2. The CDR3 has 15 residues. After removal of 8 bases from V and 6 bases from J, the junction contained 11 bases not matched to a gene. The CDR3 nucleotides read TGTGCCAGCCGCCCGGCGGGGGGACGGGCCGGGGAGCTGTTTTTT. Translation gives CASRPAGGRAGELFF.

The chain employs TRBV10-3 and TRBJ2-3, with 9 nucleotides matching TRBD2. Germline CDR1 ENHRY, CDR2 SYGVKD. The CDR3 consists of 15 residues. V shed 11 bases and J 2 bases; nucleotides not matched to a gene: 11. The CDR3 loop reads CASARASGDTDTQYF. The CDR3 DNA reads TGTGCCTCCGCCCGGGCTAGCGGGGACACAGATACGCAGTATTTT.

This chain links TRBV9 with TRBJ2-7; the match to TRBD1 covers 7 bases. V lost 3 bases and J lost 2; bases outside the gene matches: 5. Germline V CDR1 and CDR2: SGDLS, YYNGEE. The CDR3 is 14 amino acids. The CDR3 DNA follows: TGTGCCAGCAGCGCCGGGACAGAGACCTACGAGCAGTACTTC. Translated, it gives CASSAGTETYEQYF.

This chain uses TRBV4-3 with TRBJ2-3, with TRBD2 matching 10 bases. Germline CDR1 reads LGHNA; CDR2 reads YSLEER. V was pared by 3 bases and J by 1 base, with 4 bases of the junction left unmatched. There are 16 residues in the CDR3. The CDR3 nucleotides read TGCGCCAGCAGCCATTTCGGACTAGCGGGCACAGATACGCAGTATTTT. Translation: CASSHFGLAGTDTQYF.

This clonotype came up many times. The CDR3 DNA follows: TGTGCCAGCCTGGGGGCTGCGGAGACCCAGTACTTC. Its protein product is CASLGAAETQYF. The chain recombines TRBV6-2 or TRBV6-3 with TRBJ2-5, with D perhaps matching TRBD1 (6 bases). This CDR3 has 12 amino acids. Germline CDR1 reads MNHEY; CDR2 reads SVGEGT. Trimming shortened V by 8 bases and J by 5 bases, and 12 bases separated the two germline ends.